This T cell receptor beta chain was found in a study of shared clonotypes between healthy human individuals. Libraries were prepared by immunoSEQ multiplex PCR; TCRdb keeps only in-frame clonotypes and omits some of them. The repertoire holds roughly 640,000 clones, with about 74% as singletons. This CDR3 spans 15 amino acids. Germline CDR1 LGHNA, CDR2 YNFKEQ. Between the trimmed V and J ends, which lost 1 base and 0 bases, there was a span of 6 bases. The V call is TRBV4-2, the J call TRBJ1-4, with no clear D. The source material was memory CD4+ T cells sorted from blood. Subset reported: CD45RA-negative fraction. This TCR was recovered from a woman aged 30 to 39 in good health. The CDR3 nucleotides are TGTGCCAGCAGCCAAGGGACGACAACTAATGAAAAACTGTTTTTT. Its translation is CASSQGTTTNEKLFF.